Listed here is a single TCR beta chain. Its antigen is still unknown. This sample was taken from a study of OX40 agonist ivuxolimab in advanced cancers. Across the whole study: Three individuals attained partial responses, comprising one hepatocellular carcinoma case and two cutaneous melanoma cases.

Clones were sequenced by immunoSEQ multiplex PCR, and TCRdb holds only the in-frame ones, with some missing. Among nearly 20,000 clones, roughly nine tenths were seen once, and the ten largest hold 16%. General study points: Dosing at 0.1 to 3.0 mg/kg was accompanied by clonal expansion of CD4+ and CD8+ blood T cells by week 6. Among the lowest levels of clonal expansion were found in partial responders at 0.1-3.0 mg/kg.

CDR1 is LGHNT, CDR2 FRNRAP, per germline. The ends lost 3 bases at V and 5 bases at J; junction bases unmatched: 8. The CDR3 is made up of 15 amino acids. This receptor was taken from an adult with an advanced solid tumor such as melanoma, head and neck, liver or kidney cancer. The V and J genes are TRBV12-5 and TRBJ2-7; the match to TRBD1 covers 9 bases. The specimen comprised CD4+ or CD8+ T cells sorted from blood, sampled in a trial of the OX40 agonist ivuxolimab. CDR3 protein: CASGFGDRASHEQYF. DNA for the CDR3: TGTGCTAGTGGTTTTGGGGACAGGGCTTCCCACGAGCAGTACTTC.